This TCR beta chain derives from a study of blood T cell repertoires in COVID-19. As processed by the authors: Estimated nucleated cell counts came from reference gene primer amplification. Repertoires were generated with immunoSEQ multiplex PCR, while TCRdb's copy carries only in-frame clones and drops some. D and trimming were read from the DNA, whereas the V and J calls and clone size are those reported in that table. Here the sample spans 200,000 or so clones, approximately 85% being singletons. The TCR was taken from a human donor with active or convalescent COVID-19. The donor label of this sample is uncertain. The sample comprised peripheral blood.

The CDR3 protein is CASREAHHEQYF. DNA of the CDR3: TGTGCCAGCAGGGAGGCCCACCACGAGCAGTACTTC. The gene calls are TRBV25-1 and TRBJ2-7; D perhaps matches TRBD2 (5 bases). V shed 6 bases and J shed 5 bases, with 11 bases lying between them. CDR1 is MGHDK, CDR2 SYGVNS, per germline. The CDR3 contains 12 residues.